The source of this T cell receptor beta chain is a study of cytomegalovirus exposure and HLA in healthy donors. General observations from the study: In a later analysis, first-cohort TCR clusters were found to tend to co-occur in the 130 or so validation repertoires. Reported results showed that the classifier diagnosed cytomegalovirus status with high specificity and sensitivity. In vitro experiments confirmed that three CMV-associated chains were specific for CMV antigens.

This clone appeared a few times. Its antigen remains unknown. Germline-derived CDR1 and CDR2 are SGHRS and YFSETQ. The V and J ends lost 3 bases and 0 bases, in that order; junction bases with no gene match: 4. The CDR3 is 16 residues long. Only in-frame clones appear in the TCRdb table, and some are missing; sequencing was by immunoSEQ multiplex PCR. The sample includes some 200,000 clones, about 86% of them seen just once. This receptor was obtained from a woman aged 18-29 years in good health and CMV-seropositive. The sequencing sample was made of PBMCs. J is TRBJ2-7 and V is TRBV5-1; 12 nucleotides align to TRBD2. The CDR3, as DNA: TGCGCCAGCAGCTCGGGACTAGCGGGCCCCTCCTACGAGCAGTACTTC. As protein: CASSSGLAGPSYEQYF.